Presented here are 10 T cell receptor beta chains from one specimen sequenced in a study of OX40 agonist ivuxolimab in advanced cancers. The data were produced by immunoSEQ multiplex PCR, yet TCRdb's version contains in-frame clones alone and is incomplete. The sample includes 15,000 to 20,000 clones, about 80% of them seen just once. This specimen was CD4+ or CD8+ T cells sorted from blood, taken in a trial of the OX40 agonist ivuxolimab. These receptors all come from an adult with an advanced solid tumor such as melanoma, head and neck, liver or kidney cancer.

The chain employs TRBV19 and TRBJ1-1, with D maybe TRBD1 (6 bases). Germline values: CDR1 LNHDA, CDR2 SQIVND (reference sequence). This CDR3 is built from 15 residues. The germline V and J ends were trimmed by 3 bases and 2 bases, with 13 bases remaining between them. The CDR3 sequence is CASSIGGARNTEAFF. The CDR3, as DNA: TGTGCCAGTAGTATCGGGGGGGCGCGAAACACTGAAGCTTTCTTT.

J is TRBJ1-2 and V is TRBV6-5, with D perhaps matching TRBD1 (5 bases). CDR1 is MNHEY, CDR2 SVGAGI, per germline. CDR3 length: 14 amino acids. V gave up 4 bases and J gave up 4 bases, with 13 bases separating them. CDR3 in amino acids: CASSLGIGAYGYTF. The CDR3 DNA follows: TGTGCCAGCAGTTTAGGGATAGGGGCCTATGGCTACACCTTC.

The chain carries TRBV30 and TRBJ1-2, with 7 bases matching TRBD1. The CDR3 runs to 14 residues. Germline loops: CDR1 GTSNPN, CDR2 SVGIG (reference sequence). The V segment lost 4 bases and the J segment 4 bases; nucleotides outside the gene matches: 9. Here the CDR3 reads CAWKPRGPGYGYTF. The CDR3 DNA reads TGTGCCTGGAAACCTAGGGGGCCTGGCTATGGCTACACCTTC.

V is TRBV18 and J is TRBJ2-5; 8 bases fit TRBD1. The germline V gene has CDR1 KGHSH and CDR2 LQKENI. The V gene end was trimmed by 5 bases and the J gene end by 7 bases; junction bases not matched to a gene: 6. The CDR3 extends over 13 amino acids. The CDR3 loop reads CASSSDRGGTQYF. The CDR3 nucleotides are TGTGCCAGCTCATCAGACAGGGGTGGGACCCAGTACTTC.

The V and J genes are TRBV10-1 and TRBJ1-1; D ambiguous. This CDR3 has 13 amino acids. Trimming took 3 bases from V and 0 from J, leaving 5 bases between them. Germline CDR1 WNHNN, CDR2 SYGVQD (reference sequence). Here the CDR3 reads CASSEQLNTEAFF. In DNA, the CDR3 is TGCGCCAGCAGTGAACAGTTGAACACTGAAGCTTTCTTT.

This sequence joins TRBV9 and TRBJ2-7; D assignment may be TRBD1 or TRBD2 (6 bases each). CDR3 size: 14 residues. V was clipped by 0 bases and J by 4 bases, with 11 bases between them. Germline V gene data show CDR1 as SGDLS and CDR2 as YYNGEE. The CDR3: CASSVEEGEYEQYF. As DNA, the CDR3 is TGTGCCAGCAGCGTAGAGGAGGGGGAGTACGAGCAGTACTTC.

The chain is built from TRBV9 and TRBJ1-2; 8 bases fit TRBD1. The germline gives CDR1 SGDLS, CDR2 YYNGEE. The V gene end was trimmed by 3 bases and the J gene end by 11 bases; junction bases not matched to a gene: 15. The CDR3 is 15 residues long. The CDR3 bases are TGTGCCAGCAGCGCCACCACCGGGACAGGACCTCCATACACCTTC. Translating gives CASSATTGTGPPYTF.

This sequence joins TRBV29-1 and TRBJ2-3; D might be TRBD2 (6 bases). The germline gives CDR1 SQVTM, CDR2 ANQGSEA. V gave up 6 bases and J gave up 2 bases, with 15 bases separating them. The CDR3 is made up of 14 amino acids. This chain's CDR3 is CSVPGLLITDTQYF. The CDR3 DNA reads as TGCAGCGTGCCGGGACTCCTAATCACAGATACGCAGTATTTT.

The CDR3 is CASSARTGESYEQYF. Written as DNA, the CDR3 is TGTGCCAGCAGCGCCCGGACAGGGGAGTCCTACGAGCAGTACTTC. The V call is TRBV11-3, the J call TRBJ2-7, with 9 bases matching TRBD1. The V and J ends lost 5 bases and 1 base, in that order; junction bases with no gene match: 6. This CDR3 comprises 15 residues. CDR1 and CDR2 from the germline V gene are SGHNT and YENEEA.

Here the CDR3 DNA reads TGTGCCAGCAGCCCCGACACCGGGGAGCTGTTTTTT. Protein sequence: CASSPDTGELFF. This chain links TRBV7-8 with TRBJ2-2; D gene ambiguous. Trimming removed 5 bases at V and 3 bases at J, with 4 bases between. In germline, CDR1 is SGHVS, CDR2 FQNEAQ. The CDR3 runs 12 residues.